This T cell receptor (beta chain) came from a study of synovial regulatory T cells in juvenile arthritis. Study-wide points: Synovial Teff and blood CPL repertoires partially overlapped with iaTreg TCR repertoires, which were largely patient-private.

CDR3 length: 15 amino acids. No DNA sequence is on record. Germline CDR1 and CDR2: SGHRS and YFSETQ. The data were produced by immunoSEQ multiplex PCR, yet TCRdb's version contains in-frame clones alone and is incomplete. This repertoire includes roughly 6,400 clones. Worth noting for this clone: The antigen is unknown.

Material for sequencing was Treg cells from blood. Sample subset: remaining (HLA-DR-negative) circulating blood Treg cells. The chain couples TRBV5-1 to TRBJ2-1; without DNA, the TCRdb call of TRBD1 cannot be checked. This clonotype was sampled from a donor aged 2 to 35 with juvenile idiopathic arthritis. CDR3 sequence reads: CASRGGTGAYNEQFF.